Listed below are T cell receptor beta chains from one sample, sequenced in a study of shared clonotypes between healthy human individuals. Sequencing was performed with immunoSEQ multiplex PCR; in TCRdb, only in-frame clones are kept and a portion is missing. The sample holds a few million clones, about 92% seen once. Sequencing was performed on naive CD4+ T cells sorted from blood. These receptors all come from a man younger than 30 in good health. The CDR3 runs from the conserved cysteine through the conserved F or W. The D gene is left open where the match is weak. Clone sizes are given selectively: once, few, many, or a class where the clone is expanded.

D gene: .
clone size: .
V gene: TRBV10-3
J gene: TRBJ2-3
CDR3 DNA: TGTGCCATCAGGAAGTCCGGCACGAGGTTGGATAGACACACAGATACGCAGTATTTT
CDR3 protein: CAIRKSGTRLDRHTDTQYF

D gene: .
clone size: .
V gene: TRBV5-5
J gene: TRBJ1-2
CDR3 DNA: TGTGCCAGCACCAGAGAAGGGTTGACTAACTATGGCTACACCTTC
CDR3 protein: CASTREGLTNYGYTF

D gene: .
clone size: .
V gene: TRBV6-5
J gene: TRBJ2-4
CDR3 DNA: TGTGCCAGTCGAAGAGATCGAGGCATTCAGTACTTC
CDR3 protein: CASRRDRGIQYF

D gene: .
clone size: .
V gene: TRBV5-1
J gene: TRBJ1-2
CDR3 DNA: TGCGCCAGCAGCTTGAACGAGGGCAACTATGGCTACACCTTC
CDR3 protein: CASSLNEGNYGYTF

D gene: TRBD1
clone size: .
V gene: TRBV7-7
J gene: TRBJ1-1
CDR3 DNA: TGTGCTAGCAGCTTGACAGGGGACACTGAAGCTTTCTTT
CDR3 protein: CASSLTGDTEAFF

D gene: .
clone size: .
V gene: TRBV7-2
J gene: TRBJ1-2
CDR3 DNA: TGTGCCAGCAGCGGGGAGATCAGGGTTCGGGATCATTATGGCTACACCTTC
CDR3 protein: CASSGEIRVRDHYGYTF

D gene: .
clone size: .
V gene: TRBV2
J gene: TRBJ2-3
CDR3 DNA: TGTGCCAGCAGCACTAAGGGGGGACCCACAGATACGCAGTATTTT
CDR3 protein: CASSTKGGPTDTQYF

D gene: .
clone size: .
V gene: TRBV18
J gene: TRBJ1-1
CDR3 DNA: TGTGCCAGCTCACCACCACTCACTGAAGCTTTCTTT
CDR3 protein: CASSPPLTEAFF

D gene: TRBD1
clone size: .
V gene: TRBV11-2
J gene: TRBJ2-2
CDR3 DNA: TGTGCCAGCAGCCCACGGACAGGGGGGAACACCGGGGAGCTGTTTTTT
CDR3 protein: CASSPRTGGNTGELFF

D gene: .
clone size: .
V gene: TRBV6-6
J gene: TRBJ1-6
CDR3 DNA: TGTGCCAGCAGTCCGCCGGTTAATTCACCCCTCCACTTT
CDR3 protein: CASSPPVNSPLHF

D gene: TRBD1
clone size: .
V gene: TRBV6-5
J gene: TRBJ2-2
CDR3 DNA: TGTGCCAGCGGGACAGGGGGCGATCGGACCGGGGAGCTGTTTTTT
CDR3 protein: CASGTGGDRTGELFF

D gene: TRBD2
clone size: .
V gene: TRBV15
J gene: TRBJ2-7
CDR3 DNA: TGTGCCACCAGCGGGGGACTAGCGGGGGCAAAGCAGTACTTC
CDR3 protein: CATSGGLAGAKQYF

D gene: .
clone size: .
V gene: TRBV7-2
J gene: TRBJ2-3
CDR3 DNA: TGTGCCAGCAGCACTACCGGGACTCATAACACAGATACGCAGTATTTT
CDR3 protein: CASSTTGTHNTDTQYF

D gene: TRBD1
clone size: .
V gene: TRBV5-6
J gene: TRBJ2-7
CDR3 DNA: TGTGCCAGCAGCTTGGGGGACAGGGTGGTCCACGAGCAGTACTTC
CDR3 protein: CASSLGDRVVHEQYF

D gene: .
clone size: .
V gene: TRBV28
J gene: TRBJ1-2
CDR3 DNA: TGTGCCAGCAGTCCGGCAGGGAAGGTGGGTGGCTACACCTTC
CDR3 protein: CASSPAGKVGGYTF

D gene: TRBD1
clone size: .
V gene: TRBV4-3
J gene: TRBJ2-2
CDR3 DNA: TGCGCCAGCAGCCAAGTATGGACAGGGTCTATCGGGGAGCTGTTTTTT
CDR3 protein: CASSQVWTGSIGELFF

D gene: TRBD1
clone size: .
V gene: TRBV19
J gene: TRBJ1-5
CDR3 DNA: TGTGCCAGTAGACTTCTAGGACAGGGAAAAGATCAGCCCCAGCATTTT
CDR3 protein: CASRLLGQGKDQPQHF

D gene: .
clone size: .
V gene: TRBV5-6
J gene: TRBJ1-2
CDR3 DNA: TGTGCCAGCAGCTTGGGCCACTATGGCTACACCTTC
CDR3 protein: CASSLGHYGYTF

D gene: .
clone size: .
V gene: TRBV4-2
J gene: TRBJ1-6
CDR3 DNA: TGTGCCAGCAGCCAAGAGATCCGGCCCCAACCCCTCCACTTT
CDR3 protein: CASSQEIRPQPLHF

D gene: .
clone size: .
V gene: TRBV13
J gene: TRBJ2-5
CDR3 DNA: TGTGCCAGCAGCTTATATTTAGCGCAAGAGACCCAGTACTTC
CDR3 protein: CASSLYLAQETQYF

D gene: TRBD1
clone size: .
V gene: TRBV11-2
J gene: TRBJ1-1
CDR3 DNA: TGTGCCAGCATCGCAAACGTGAGACAGGGGGCACTGAACACTGAAGCTTTCTTT
CDR3 protein: CASIANVRQGALNTEAFF

D gene: .
clone size: .
V gene: TRBV5-1
J gene: TRBJ1-2
CDR3 DNA: TGCGCCAGCAGCTTAGACAAATCTCACTATGGCTACACCTTC
CDR3 protein: CASSLDKSHYGYTF

D gene: .
clone size: .
V gene: TRBV30
J gene: TRBJ1-5
CDR3 DNA: TGTGCCTGGAGCGGGGGAGGGGATAGCAATCAGCCCCAGCATTTT
CDR3 protein: CAWSGGGDSNQPQHF

D gene: TRBD1
clone size: .
V gene: TRBV7-8
J gene: TRBJ2-5
CDR3 DNA: TGTGCCAGCGGAGACAGGGTCTCTGAGACCCAGTACTTC
CDR3 protein: CASGDRVSETQYF

D gene: .
clone size: .
V gene: TRBV5-1
J gene: TRBJ1-6
CDR3 DNA: TGCGCCAGCAGCTCCTTAGGTCGAAGCTCCTATAATTCACCCCTCCACTTT
CDR3 protein: CASSSLGRSSYNSPLHF

D gene: .
clone size: .
V gene: TRBV28
J gene: TRBJ2-3
CDR3 DNA: TGTGCCAGCAGCGTCCTGGAAACCTATACGCAGTATTTT
CDR3 protein: CASSVLETYTQYF

D gene: .
clone size: .
V gene: TRBV7-3
J gene: TRBJ2-5
CDR3 DNA: TGTGCCAGCAGCGCCGGCTACCCGGAGACCCAGTACTTC
CDR3 protein: CASSAGYPETQYF

D gene: .
clone size: .
V gene: TRBV6-5
J gene: TRBJ2-1
CDR3 DNA: TGTGCCAGCAGTTACTCGGGCGAGTCCTACAATGAGCAGTTCTTC
CDR3 protein: CASSYSGESYNEQFF

D gene: .
clone size: .
V gene: TRBV5-1
J gene: TRBJ1-2
CDR3 DNA: TGCGCCAGCAGCTCGGAAGCGAGTCGCTATGGCTACACCTTC
CDR3 protein: CASSSEASRYGYTF

D gene: TRBD1
clone size: .
V gene: TRBV9
J gene: TRBJ2-5
CDR3 DNA: TGTGCCAGCAGCGGTGGGACAGGAAAAGAGACCCAGTACTTC
CDR3 protein: CASSGGTGKETQYF

D gene: .
clone size: .
V gene: TRBV19
J gene: TRBJ1-6
CDR3 DNA: TGTGCCAGTAGTATCGGATCCGGGATAGGCTATAATTCACCCCTCCACTTT
CDR3 protein: CASSIGSGIGYNSPLHF

D gene: .
clone size: .
V gene: TRBV19
J gene: TRBJ1-1
CDR3 DNA: TGTGCCAGTAGCCCCCTTGGGAACACTGAAGCTTTCTTT
CDR3 protein: CASSPLGNTEAFF

D gene: TRBD2
clone size: .
V gene: TRBV5-1
J gene: TRBJ2-3
CDR3 DNA: TGCGCCAGCAGCTTGGCCGCGTCTAGCGGGGGACGCTTCACAGATACGCAGTATTTT
CDR3 protein: CASSLAASSGGRFTDTQYF

D gene: .
clone size: .
V gene: TRBV5-4
J gene: TRBJ2-1
CDR3 DNA: TGTGCCAGCAGTCTTGCCTCTGAGCAGTTCTTC
CDR3 protein: CASSLASEQFF

D gene: .
clone size: once
V gene: TRBV6-6
J gene: TRBJ1-5
CDR3 DNA: TGTGCCAGCTTTAACAGGGATAATAGCAATCAGCCCCAGCATTTT
CDR3 protein: CASFNRDNSNQPQHF

D gene: TRBD2
clone size: .
V gene: TRBV7-9
J gene: TRBJ2-7
CDR3 DNA: TGTGCCAGCAGCCTGATTTTAGCGGGAGGGCCTGGGGAGCAGTACTTC
CDR3 protein: CASSLILAGGPGEQYF

D gene: TRBD1
clone size: .
V gene: TRBV6-1
J gene: TRBJ1-2
CDR3 DNA: TGTGCCAGCAGTGCGACAGGGACTCGCTATGGCTACACCTTC
CDR3 protein: CASSATGTRYGYTF

D gene: .
clone size: .
V gene: TRBV6-9
J gene: TRBJ2-7
CDR3 DNA: TGTGCCATCCCTATACCGAGTGGAGAGCAGTACTTC
CDR3 protein: CAIPIPSGEQYF

D gene: TRBD2
clone size: .
V gene: TRBV7-9
J gene: TRBJ2-1
CDR3 DNA: TGTGCCAGCAGCACGGGACTAGCGGGGGGTGAGCAGTTCTTC
CDR3 protein: CASSTGLAGGEQFF

D gene: TRBD2
clone size: .
V gene: TRBV25-1
J gene: TRBJ2-7
CDR3 DNA: TGTGCCAGCAGGGGAGGGCTCTACGAGCAGTACTTC
CDR3 protein: CASRGGLYEQYF

D gene: .
clone size: .
V gene: TRBV2
J gene: TRBJ2-1
CDR3 DNA: TGTGCCAGCAGTATCGGGAGCTCCTACAATGAGCAGTTCTTC
CDR3 protein: CASSIGSSYNEQFF

D gene: .
clone size: .
V gene: TRBV15
J gene: TRBJ2-5
CDR3 DNA: TGTGCCACCAGCAGAGATGGCGGGAAAGAGACCCAGTACTTC
CDR3 protein: CATSRDGGKETQYF

D gene: .
clone size: .
V gene: TRBV6-5
J gene: TRBJ2-7
CDR3 DNA: TGTGCCAGCAGTTACCTACCAAAACAAGAGCAGTACTTC
CDR3 protein: CASSYLPKQEQYF

D gene: .
clone size: once
V gene: TRBV6-4
J gene: TRBJ2-3
CDR3 DNA: TGTGCCAGCAGCCTTGAGTCAGGGCGCACAGATACGCAGTATTTT
CDR3 protein: CASSLESGRTDTQYF

D gene: .
clone size: .
V gene: TRBV5-1
J gene: TRBJ2-5
CDR3 DNA: TGCGCCAGCAGTTTGTGGGCGGGCCAAGAGACCCAGTACTTC
CDR3 protein: CASSLWAGQETQYF